Listed below are T cell receptor beta chains from one sample, sequenced in a study of identical twins. TCRdb independently ran MiXCR on the 5' RACE reads; one entry per CDR3 protein. The sample records 1.5 million to 2 million distinct CDR3 sequences, around 33% being singletons. Specimen: cord blood. The source is a newborn girl in good health. Each CDR3 is given with its conserved first and last residue. Fields, in order: J gene, D gene, clone size, V gene, CDR3 DNA, CDR3 protein. The D gene is left open where the match is weak. Clone size is not always given. Where it is, it says once, few, many or a class for expanded clones.

>TRBJ2-4|TRBD2|NA|TRBV27
TGTGCCAGCAGTGATACGGGAGGGCCTCGAAACATTCAGTACTTC
CASSDTGGPRNIQYF
>TRBJ1-1|TRBD1|few|TRBV7-2
TGTGCCAGCAGCCACGGGACAGGGCGAACTGAAGCTTTCTTT
CASSHGTGRTEAFF
>TRBJ2-2|NA|NA|TRBV6-5
TGTGCCAGCAGTTACGTCTTAGCGACCGGGGAGCTGTTTTTT
CASSYVLATGELFF
>TRBJ1-5|NA|NA|TRBV20-1
TGCAGTGCTCCCCGACAGAACAATCAGCCCCAGCATTTT
CSAPRQNNQPQHF
>TRBJ1-4|NA|few|TRBV3-1
TGTGCCAGCAGCCAACGGGACAAGGGGCTTTCTAATGAAAAACTGTTTTTT
CASSQRDKGLSNEKLFF
>TRBJ2-5|TRBD1|few|TRBV3-1
TGTGCCAGCAGCCAAGGGACAGGGGGCGCAAAGTACTTC
CASSQGTGGAKYF
>TRBJ2-1|NA|NA|TRBV7-6
TGTGCCAGCAGCTTGTACGGACAGAACAATGAGCAGTTCTTC
CASSLYGQNNEQFF
>TRBJ1-5|NA|NA|TRBV6-6
TGTGCCAGCAGTTACTACGGTCATAGCAATCAGCCCCAGCATTTT
CASSYYGHSNQPQHF
>TRBJ2-5|NA|few|TRBV27
TGTGCCAGCAGTTCCTCTTCTAGCGAGCGAGAGCAGTACTTC
CASSSSSSEREQYF
>TRBJ1-6|NA|few|TRBV28
TGTGCCAGCAGTTTATTCCGGGGGCGCGACTATTCACCCCTCCACTTT
CASSLFRGRDYSPLHF
>TRBJ1-1|NA|few|TRBV28
TGTGCCAGCACTTCATATCTCGCGGGATTGAACACTGAAGCTTTCTTT
CASTSYLAGLNTEAFF
>TRBJ2-7|NA|few|TRBV20-1
TGCAGTGCTATTCGATCCTACGAGCAGTACTTC
CSAIRSYEQYF
>TRBJ1-2|TRBD1|many|TRBV5-1
TGCGCCAGCAGCCGTGGACAGGGCCTGTCTAACTATGGCTACACCTTC
CASSRGQGLSNYGYTF
>TRBJ2-3|TRBD2|NA|TRBV3-1
TGTGCCAGCAGCCAAGGGGACAGCGGGGGGGCCACAGATACGCAGTATTTT
CASSQGDSGGATDTQYF
>TRBJ2-7|TRBD2|NA|TRBV7-9
TGTGCCAGCAGCTTAATGCCCCCCAGCGGGAGGGCCTACAATGAGCAGTACTTC
CASSLMPPSGRAYNEQYF
>TRBJ2-4|NA|NA|TRBV19
TGTGCCAGTAGTTTCGTGGGTGGGGACATTCAGTACTTC
CASSFVGGDIQYF
>TRBJ2-7|TRBD1|NA|TRBV20-1
TGCAGTGCTTACCGGGACAGGCCCTACGAGCAGTACTTC
CSAYRDRPYEQYF
>TRBJ1-5|TRBD1|NA|TRBV6-1
TGTGCCAGCAGTGGAGGAGCCAGGGGGAGAGACAATCAGCCCCAGCATTTT
CASSGGARGRDNQPQHF
>TRBJ2-3|NA|NA|TRBV4-1
TGCGCCAGCAGCCAAGTGAAGGGGAGCACAGATACGCAGTATTTT
CASSQVKGSTDTQYF
>TRBJ2-3|NA|few|TRBV9
TGTGCCAGCAGCGTAGTTCAAGGGGAATACACAGATACGCAGTATTTT
CASSVVQGEYTDTQYF
>TRBJ1-1|NA|few|TRBV20-1
TGCAGTGCTAGACAGGGTATGGTGACGAACACTGAAGCTTTCTTT
CSARQGMVTNTEAFF
>TRBJ1-2|NA|NA|TRBV27
TGTGCCACCAGTGAGCCTGGGGAAGGCTATGGCTACACCTTC
CATSEPGEGYGYTF
>TRBJ1-2|NA|few|TRBV2
TGTGCCAGCAGTCCCCGGGGGCGGGATGGCTACACCTTC
CASSPRGRDGYTF
>TRBJ2-7|TRBD2|NA|TRBV7-2
TGTGCCAGCAGCTTAGGGGTCAGCGGGAGGAGGGCCTACGAGCAGTACTTC
CASSLGVSGRRAYEQYF
>TRBJ1-2|NA|NA|TRBV12-3/TRBV12-4
TGTGTCAGCAGTTGGAGTGAGGGTGCAGGCTACACCTTC
CVSSWSEGAGYTF
>TRBJ2-1|TRBD2|many|TRBV12-3/TRBV12-4
TGTGCCAGCAGTTCTCGGACTAGCGGGAGCCACAATGAGCAGTTCTTC
CASSSRTSGSHNEQFF
>TRBJ2-1|NA|few|TRBV12-5
TGTGCTAGTGGGTTCCGGACCAATGAGCAGTTCTTC
CASGFRTNEQFF
>TRBJ2-7|NA|NA|TRBV20-1
TGCAGTGCTAGAGATTACGGAGAGGAAGCCTACGAGCAGTACTTC
CSARDYGEEAYEQYF
>TRBJ1-6|TRBD1|NA|TRBV20-1
TGCAGTGCTAGAGTGACAGGGGCTAACTCACCCCTCCACTTT
CSARVTGANSPLHF
>TRBJ2-4|NA|few|TRBV11-1
TGTGCCAGCAGCTTAATAAGAAACATTCAGTACTTC
CASSLIRNIQYF
>TRBJ2-2|TRBD2|NA|TRBV10-3
TGTGCCATCAGTGTAGCGGGAGTTACCGGGGAGCTGTTTTTT
CAISVAGVTGELFF
>TRBJ2-3|NA|NA|TRBV28
TGTGCCAGCAGTTTCGTGATAGCGGTTAGCACAGATACGCAGTATTTT
CASSFVIAVSTDTQYF
>TRBJ2-7|NA|few|TRBV3-1
TGTGCCAGCAGCCTGGGACTCCCCTTCTTGGGCGAGCAGTACTTC
CASSLGLPFLGEQYF
>TRBJ1-2|NA|NA|TRBV7-9
TGTGCCAGCAGCTCGTACGGACCATATGGCTACACCTTC
CASSSYGPYGYTF
>TRBJ2-4|NA|NA|TRBV9
TGTGCCAGCAGCTCCCAAATCCGAGGGGCCGGAAACATTCAGTACTTC
CASSSQIRGAGNIQYF
>TRBJ2-3|TRBD1|NA|TRBV15
TGTGCCACCAGCACCCGGGGACAGGGGCGGGCAGATACGCAGTATTTT
CATSTRGQGRADTQYF
>TRBJ1-1|TRBD1|few|TRBV12-3/TRBV12-4
TGTGCCAGCAGTTTAGCCCGACAGGGTGAAGCTTTCTTT
CASSLARQGEAFF
>TRBJ2-1|NA|NA|TRBV12-3/TRBV12-4
TGTGCCAGCAGTTTTGGAACAGCACCCTACAGTGAGCAGTTCTTC
CASSFGTAPYSEQFF
>TRBJ2-2|NA|NA|TRBV11-2
TGTGCCAGCAGCTTAACGGTGTACACCGGGGAGCTGTTTTTT
CASSLTVYTGELFF
>TRBJ2-7|TRBD2|NA|TRBV24-1
TGTGCCACCAGTGACACCGGACTAGCGGGGGTCCCTAGAGCTTACAATGAGCAGTACTTC
CATSDTGLAGVPRAYNEQYF
>TRBJ2-7|NA|NA|TRBV28
TGTGCCAGCAGTGACGTCGTTTACGAGCAGTACTTC
CASSDVVYEQYF
>TRBJ2-1|NA|NA|TRBV25-1
TGTGCCAGCAGTGAATATCTCCGGTTCTCCTACAATGAGCAGTTCTTC
CASSEYLRFSYNEQFF
>TRBJ2-3|TRBD1|few|TRBV12-3/TRBV12-4
TGTGCCAGCAGCAAAAACAGGGGGCTAAGCACAGATACGCAGTATTTT
CASSKNRGLSTDTQYF
>TRBJ2-1|NA|NA|TRBV7-9
TGTGCCAGCAGCTTAGCGCCGGGGGACAATGAGCAGTTCTTC
CASSLAPGDNEQFF
>TRBJ2-1|NA|NA|TRBV20-1
TGCAGTGCCGGCAGGGGCCCCTACAATGAGCAGTTCTTC
CSAGRGPYNEQFF
>TRBJ2-7|NA|many|TRBV12-3/TRBV12-4
TGTGCCAGCAGTCCCGACGCGTTCTACGAGCAGTACTTC
CASSPDAFYEQYF
>TRBJ2-1|TRBD2|many|TRBV29-1
TGCAGCGTTGACTTAGCCGGGACTAGCGGGAGGGCCTTCCAGCTGTTCTTC
CSVDLAGTSGRAFQLFF
>TRBJ1-2|NA|few|TRBV20-1
TGCAGTGCTAGACTGGACACGTATGGCTACACCTTC
CSARLDTYGYTF
>TRBJ2-7|TRBD2|many|TRBV28
TGTGCCAGCAAGGGTATGCGGGAGCGATACGAGCAGTACTTC
CASKGMRERYEQYF
>TRBJ2-1|NA|NA|TRBV5-5
TGTGCCAGCAGCCTAACAGGGAACTACGGGCCCCTCCAGTTCTTC
CASSLTGNYGPLQFF